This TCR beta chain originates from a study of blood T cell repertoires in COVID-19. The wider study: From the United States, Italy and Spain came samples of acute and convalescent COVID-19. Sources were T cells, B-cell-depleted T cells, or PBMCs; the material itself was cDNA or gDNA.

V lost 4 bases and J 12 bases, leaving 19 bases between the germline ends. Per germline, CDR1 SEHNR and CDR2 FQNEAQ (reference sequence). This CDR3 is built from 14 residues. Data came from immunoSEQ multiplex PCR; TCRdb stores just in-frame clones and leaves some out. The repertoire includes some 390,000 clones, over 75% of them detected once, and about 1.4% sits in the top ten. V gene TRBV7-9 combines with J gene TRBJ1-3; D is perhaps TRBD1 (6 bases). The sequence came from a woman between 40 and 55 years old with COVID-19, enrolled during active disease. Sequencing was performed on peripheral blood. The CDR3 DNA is TGTGCCAGCAGCTACCGAGGGGGACACCACATCATATATTTT. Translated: CASSYRGGHHIIYF. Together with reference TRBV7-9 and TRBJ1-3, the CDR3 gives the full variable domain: DTGVSQNPRHKITKRGQNVTFRCDPISEHNRLYWYRQTLGQGPEFLTYFQNEAQLEKSRLLSDRFSAERPKGSFSTLEIQRTEQGDSAMYLCASSYRGGHHIIYFGEGSWLTVV.